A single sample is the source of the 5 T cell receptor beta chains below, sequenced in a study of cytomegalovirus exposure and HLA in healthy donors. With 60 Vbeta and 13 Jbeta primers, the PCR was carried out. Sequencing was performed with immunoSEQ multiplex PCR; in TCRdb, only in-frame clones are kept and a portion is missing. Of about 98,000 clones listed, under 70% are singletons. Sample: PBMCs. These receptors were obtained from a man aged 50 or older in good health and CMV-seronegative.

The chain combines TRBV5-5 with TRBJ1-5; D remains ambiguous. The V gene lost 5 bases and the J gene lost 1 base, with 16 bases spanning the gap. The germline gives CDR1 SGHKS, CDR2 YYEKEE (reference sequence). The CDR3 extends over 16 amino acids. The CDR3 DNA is TGTGCCAGCAGAATGGGCGGGCTTGCGAGCAATCAGCCCCAGCATTTT. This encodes CASRMGGLASNQPQHF.

DNA for the CDR3: TGTGCCAGCAGCTTGTTGGGACAGGGTATAACTGAAGCTTTCTTT. As protein: CASSLLGQGITEAFF. This chain connects TRBV5-6 to TRBJ1-1, with TRBD1 matching over 9 bases. Trimming removed 1 base from V and 5 bases from J; junction bases left unmatched: 6. CDR1 and CDR2 (germline): SGHDT, YYEEEE. This CDR3 has 15 amino acids. The complete variable domain, with remaining parts taken from reference TRBV5-6 and TRBJ1-1, reads DAGVTQSPTHLIKTRGQQVTLRCSPKSGHDTVSWYQQALGQGPQFIFQYYEEEERQRGNFPDRFSGHQFPNYSSELNVNALLLGDSALYLCASSLLGQGITEAFFGQGTRLTVV.

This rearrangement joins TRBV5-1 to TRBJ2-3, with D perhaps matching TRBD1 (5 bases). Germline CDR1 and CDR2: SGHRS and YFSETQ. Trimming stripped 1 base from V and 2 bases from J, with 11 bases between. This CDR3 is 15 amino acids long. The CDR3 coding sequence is TGCGCCAGCAGCTTGCAGGGTGGTCCCACAGATACGCAGTATTTT. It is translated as CASSLQGGPTDTQYF.

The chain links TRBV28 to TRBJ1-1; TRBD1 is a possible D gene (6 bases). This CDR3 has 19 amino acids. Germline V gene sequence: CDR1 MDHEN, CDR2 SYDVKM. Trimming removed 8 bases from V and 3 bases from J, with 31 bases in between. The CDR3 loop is CASYGLTLRGSPKDTEAFF. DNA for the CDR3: TGTGCCAGCTACGGCCTAACCCTCAGGGGCTCCCCCAAGGACACTGAAGCTTTCTTT.

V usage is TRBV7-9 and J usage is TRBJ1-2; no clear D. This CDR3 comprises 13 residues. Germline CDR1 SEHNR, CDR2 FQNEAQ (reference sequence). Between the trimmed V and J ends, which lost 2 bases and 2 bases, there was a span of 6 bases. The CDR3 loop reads CASSLQINYGYTF. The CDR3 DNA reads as TGTGCCAGCAGCTTACAGATAAACTATGGCTACACCTTC. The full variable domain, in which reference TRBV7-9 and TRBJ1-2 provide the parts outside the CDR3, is DTGVSQNPRHKITKRGQNVTFRCDPISEHNRLYWYRQTLGQGPEFLTYFQNEAQLEKSRLLSDRFSAERPKGSFSTLEIQRTEQGDSAMYLCASSLQINYGYTFGSGTRLTVV.